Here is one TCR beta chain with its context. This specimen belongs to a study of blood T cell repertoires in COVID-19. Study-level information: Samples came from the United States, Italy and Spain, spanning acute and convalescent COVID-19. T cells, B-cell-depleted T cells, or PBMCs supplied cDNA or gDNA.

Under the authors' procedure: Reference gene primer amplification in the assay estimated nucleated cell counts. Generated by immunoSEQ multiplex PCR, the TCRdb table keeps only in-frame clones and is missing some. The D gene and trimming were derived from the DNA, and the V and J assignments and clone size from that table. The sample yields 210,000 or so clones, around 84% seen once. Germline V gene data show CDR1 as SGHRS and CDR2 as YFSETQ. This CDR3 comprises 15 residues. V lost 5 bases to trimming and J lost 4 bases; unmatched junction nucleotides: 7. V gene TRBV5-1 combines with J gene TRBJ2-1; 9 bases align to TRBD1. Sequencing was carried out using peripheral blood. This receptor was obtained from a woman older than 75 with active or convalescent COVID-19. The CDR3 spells CASRLTGGPYNEQFF. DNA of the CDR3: TGCGCCAGCAGACTCACAGGGGGCCCTTACAATGAGCAGTTCTTC.